This is a list of T cell receptor beta chains from one sample in a study of blood T cell repertoires in COVID-19. Measured with immunoSEQ multiplex PCR; TCRdb has only the in-frame clones, and not every one. The sample records 61,000 or so clones, about 90% being singletons. Sequencing was done on a sample of peripheral blood. The receptors shown here come from a woman aged 80 or older with active COVID-19. CDR3s include the opening cysteine and the closing phenylalanine or tryptophan. Fields, in order: CDR3 protein, CDR3 DNA, clone size, D gene, V gene, J gene. D genes are given only for firm matches. Clone size is not always given. Where it is, it says once, few, many or a class for expanded clones.

CDR3: CASSVGGLARDTQYF; DNA: TGTGCCAGCAGCGTAGGGGGACTAGCAAGGGATACGCAGTATTTT; size: .; D: TRBD2; V: TRBV9; J: TRBJ2-3
CDR3: CASNRGPEAFF; DNA: TGTGCCAGTAACAGGGGGCCTGAAGCTTTCTTT; size: .; D: TRBD1; V: TRBV19; J: TRBJ1-1
CDR3: CASSLSRAYNSPLHF; DNA: TGTGCCAGCAGTTTATCAAGAGCTTATAATTCACCCCTCCACTTT; size: .; D: .; V: TRBV27; J: TRBJ1-6
CDR3: CSVGAWRSSYNEQFF; DNA: TGCAGCGTGGGAGCTTGGAGGAGCTCCTACAATGAGCAGTTCTTC; size: .; D: .; V: TRBV29-1; J: TRBJ2-1
CDR3: CASSLIAGTSTDTQYF; DNA: TGTGCCAGCAGCTTGATAGCGGGGACTAGCACAGATACGCAGTATTTT; size: .; D: TRBD2; V: TRBV5-6; J: TRBJ2-3
CDR3: CASSVYLGAQPQHF; DNA: TGTGCCAGTAGTGTGTACCTGGGGGCTCAGCCCCAGCATTTT; size: .; D: .; V: TRBV19; J: TRBJ1-5
CDR3: CASSLGVAYEQYF; DNA: TGTGCCAGCAGCTTAGGAGTTGCCTACGAGCAGTACTTC; size: .; D: .; V: TRBV11-3; J: TRBJ2-7
CDR3: CASRPDRATGELFF; DNA: TGTGCCAGCAGACCCGACAGGGCCACCGGGGAGCTGTTTTTT; size: .; D: TRBD1; V: TRBV6-4; J: TRBJ2-2
CDR3: CASSLRVTGELFF; DNA: TGTGCCAGCAGCCTGAGGGTTACCGGGGAGCTGTTTTTT; size: .; D: .; V: TRBV7-2; J: TRBJ2-2
CDR3: CASSLVAGGSYEQYF; DNA: TGCGCCAGCAGCCTAGTAGCGGGGGGGTCCTACGAGCAGTACTTC; size: once; D: TRBD2; V: TRBV4-1; J: TRBJ2-7
CDR3: CASSYSTGTRELFF; DNA: TGTGCCAGCAGTTACTCCACAGGGACCCGGGAGCTGTTTTTT; size: few; D: .; V: TRBV6-5; J: TRBJ2-2
CDR3: CASSILRGGQPQHF; DNA: TGTGCCAGTAGTATATTAAGAGGAGGTCAGCCCCAGCATTTT; size: few; D: .; V: TRBV19; J: TRBJ1-5
CDR3: CASSYFAGYNEQFF; DNA: TGTGCCAGCAGCTACTTTGCGGGATACAATGAGCAGTTCTTC; size: .; D: .; V: TRBV7-2; J: TRBJ2-1
CDR3: CATKAGRNSYEQYF; DNA: TGTGCCACCAAGGCGGGACGGAACTCCTACGAGCAGTACTTC; size: few; D: .; V: TRBV15; J: TRBJ2-7
CDR3: CASSPNVFSGNTIYF; DNA: TGTGCCAGCAGCCCTAATGTCTTCTCTGGAAACACCATATATTTT; size: .; D: .; V: TRBV16; J: TRBJ1-3
CDR3: CASSWRQGIYGYTF; DNA: TGTGCCAGCAGCTGGCGACAGGGGATTTATGGCTACACCTTC; size: .; D: TRBD1; V: TRBV5-4; J: TRBJ1-2
CDR3: CASSRIGQGGYNEQFF; DNA: TGTGCCAGCAGCCGGATCGGACAGGGGGGCTACAATGAGCAGTTCTTC; size: .; D: TRBD1; V: TRBV14; J: TRBJ2-1
CDR3: CASSQESRGHEQFF; DNA: TGCGCCAGCAGCCAAGAGTCGCGGGGACATGAGCAGTTCTTC; size: .; D: .; V: TRBV4-3; J: TRBJ2-1
CDR3: CASSLAGTGGRGYTF; DNA: TGTGCCAGCAGCTTGGCGGGGACAGGGGGCCGTGGCTACACCTTC; size: once; D: TRBD1; V: TRBV7-2; J: TRBJ1-2